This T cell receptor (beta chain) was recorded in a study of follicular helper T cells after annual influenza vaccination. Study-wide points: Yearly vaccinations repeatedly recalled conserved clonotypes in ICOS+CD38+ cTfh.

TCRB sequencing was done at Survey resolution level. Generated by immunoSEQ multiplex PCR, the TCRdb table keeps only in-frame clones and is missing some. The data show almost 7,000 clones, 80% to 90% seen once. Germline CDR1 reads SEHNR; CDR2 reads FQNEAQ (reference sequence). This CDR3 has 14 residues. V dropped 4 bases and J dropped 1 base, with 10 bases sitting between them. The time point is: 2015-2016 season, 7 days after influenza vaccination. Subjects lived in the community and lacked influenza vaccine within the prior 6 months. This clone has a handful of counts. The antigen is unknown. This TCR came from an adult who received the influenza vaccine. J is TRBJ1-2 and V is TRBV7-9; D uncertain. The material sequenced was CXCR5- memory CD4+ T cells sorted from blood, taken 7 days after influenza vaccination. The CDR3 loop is CASSSSGVNYGYTF. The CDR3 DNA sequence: TGTGCCAGCAGCTCCTCGGGCGTTAACTATGGCTACACCTTC.